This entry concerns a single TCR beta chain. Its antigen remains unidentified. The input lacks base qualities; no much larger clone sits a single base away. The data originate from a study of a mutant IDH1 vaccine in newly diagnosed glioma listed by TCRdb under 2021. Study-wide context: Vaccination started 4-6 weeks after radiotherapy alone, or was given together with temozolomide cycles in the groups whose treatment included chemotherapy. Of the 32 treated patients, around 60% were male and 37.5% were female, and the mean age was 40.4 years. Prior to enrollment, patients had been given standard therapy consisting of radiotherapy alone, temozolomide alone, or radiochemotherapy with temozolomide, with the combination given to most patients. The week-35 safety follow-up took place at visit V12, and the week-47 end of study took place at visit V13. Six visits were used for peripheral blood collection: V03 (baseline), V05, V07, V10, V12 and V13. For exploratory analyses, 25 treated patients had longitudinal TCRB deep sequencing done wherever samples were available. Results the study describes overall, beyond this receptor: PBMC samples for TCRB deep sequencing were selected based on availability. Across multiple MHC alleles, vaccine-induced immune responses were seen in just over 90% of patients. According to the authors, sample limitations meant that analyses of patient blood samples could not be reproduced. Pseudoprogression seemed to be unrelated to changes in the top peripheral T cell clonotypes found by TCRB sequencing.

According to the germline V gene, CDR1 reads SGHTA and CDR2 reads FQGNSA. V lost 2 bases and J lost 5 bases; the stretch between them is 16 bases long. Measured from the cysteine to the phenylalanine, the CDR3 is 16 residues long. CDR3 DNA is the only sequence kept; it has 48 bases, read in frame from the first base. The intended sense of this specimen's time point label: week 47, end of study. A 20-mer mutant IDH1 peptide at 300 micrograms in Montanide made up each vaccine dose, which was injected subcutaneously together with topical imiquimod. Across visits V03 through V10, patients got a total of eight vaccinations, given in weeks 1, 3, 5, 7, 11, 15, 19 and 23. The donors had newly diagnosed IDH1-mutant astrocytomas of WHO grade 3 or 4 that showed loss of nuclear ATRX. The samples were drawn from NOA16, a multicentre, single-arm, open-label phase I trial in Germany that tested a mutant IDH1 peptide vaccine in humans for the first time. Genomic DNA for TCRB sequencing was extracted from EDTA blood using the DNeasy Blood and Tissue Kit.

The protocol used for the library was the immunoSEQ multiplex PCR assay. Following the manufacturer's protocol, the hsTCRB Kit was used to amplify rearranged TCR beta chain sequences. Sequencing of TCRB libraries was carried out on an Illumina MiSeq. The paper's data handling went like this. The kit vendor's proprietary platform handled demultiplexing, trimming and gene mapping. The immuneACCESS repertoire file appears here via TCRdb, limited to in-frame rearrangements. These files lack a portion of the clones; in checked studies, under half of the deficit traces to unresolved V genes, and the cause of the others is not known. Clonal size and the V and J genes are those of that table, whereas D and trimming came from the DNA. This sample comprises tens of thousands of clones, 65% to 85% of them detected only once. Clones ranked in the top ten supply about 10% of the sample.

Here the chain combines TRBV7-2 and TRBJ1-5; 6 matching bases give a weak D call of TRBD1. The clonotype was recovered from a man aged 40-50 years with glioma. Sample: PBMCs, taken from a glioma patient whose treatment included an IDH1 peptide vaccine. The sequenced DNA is TGTGCCAGCAGCTTAATCCTGGCAGGGGAATATCAGCCCCAGCATTTT. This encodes CASSLILAGEYQPQHF.